These 9 T cell receptor beta chains were all obtained from the same sample, sequenced in a study of cytomegalovirus exposure and HLA in healthy donors. In the PCR, 60 Vbeta and 13 Jbeta primers were used. The table came from immunoSEQ multiplex PCR; TCRdb's copy has only in-frame clones and leaves some out. The sample lists roughly 170,000 clones; approximately 81% were seen once. Sequencing was carried out using PBMCs. These receptors all come from a man aged 25 to 40 in good health and CMV-seronegative.

J is TRBJ2-7 and V is TRBV2; 11 nucleotides line up with TRBD1. Germline CDR1 is SNHLY and CDR2 is FYNNEI. The CDR3 length is 17 residues. The ends lost 5 bases at V and 0 bases at J; junction bases unmatched: 9. CDR3 amino acids: CASSWTGGLEISYEQYF. The CDR3 DNA reads as TGTGCCAGCAGTTGGACAGGGGGCCTAGAGATCTCCTACGAGCAGTACTTC.

Concerning this clone: Different DNA sequences within this sample yield the same CDR3. This sequence joins TRBV11-3 and TRBJ2-5; possibly TRBD2 for D (6 bases). The V gene's germline CDR1 is SGHNT and CDR2 YENEEA. V was pared by 5 bases and J by 1 base, with 8 bases between. The CDR3 loop spans 13 amino acids. CDR3 coding DNA: TGTGCCAGCAGCCCCGGGGGCCAAGAGACCCAGTACTTC. This codes for CASSPGGQETQYF.

J is TRBJ1-3 and V is TRBV5-4; D might be TRBD1 (6 bases). The CDR3 spans 17 residues. Trimming shortened V by 5 bases and J by 0 bases, and 18 bases separated the two germline ends. Germline CDR1 and CDR2: SGHNT and YYREEE (reference sequence). In nucleotides, the CDR3 is TGTGCCAGCAGTGCTGGGGGCAGGCAGAGCTCTGGAAACACCATATATTTT. Its translation is CASSAGGRQSSGNTIYF.

This rearrangement joins TRBV29-1 to TRBJ1-5; tentatively, D is TRBD1 (6 bases). V was shortened by 1 base and J by 6 bases, with 13 bases between the two germline ends. The CDR3 loop spans 14 amino acids. Looked up from germline, CDR1 is SQVTM and CDR2 is ANQGSEA. CDR3 sequence (DNA): TGCAGCGTTGAAGGCTCGGACAGAAGTCAGCCCCAGCATTTT. Translating gives CSVEGSDRSQPQHF.

This chain joins TRBV28 and TRBJ2-7, with 11 bases matching TRBD1. The CDR3 contains 15 residues. Germline values: CDR1 MDHEN, CDR2 SYDVKM. V dropped 7 bases and J dropped 3; count of bases not matched to a gene: 8. The CDR3 loop reads CASIPSGTGGYEQYF. For the CDR3, the DNA is TGTGCCAGCATCCCAAGCGGGACAGGGGGCTACGAGCAGTACTTC.

The chain uses TRBV15 and TRBJ2-1; 10 bases are shared with TRBD1. The V segment lost 5 bases and the J segment 8 bases; nucleotides outside the gene matches: 9. The CDR3 sequence is 15 residues long. Germline CDR1 is LNHNV and CDR2 is YYDKDF (reference sequence). This CDR3 is CATSPPGQGLDEQFF. The CDR3 DNA is TGTGCCACCAGCCCACCGGGACAGGGGCTTGATGAGCAGTTCTTC.

There are many counts of this clone. The chain links TRBV6-4 to TRBJ2-1, with 9 bases identical to TRBD2. Germline CDR1 and CDR2: MRHNA and SNTAGT. The CDR3 sequence is 16 residues long. The trim removed 3 bases at V and 9 bases at J, leaving 12 bases unmatched. This chain's CDR3 is CASSEVAGGGEGEQFF. The CDR3 DNA is TGTGCCAGCAGTGAAGTGGCGGGAGGGGGAGAAGGTGAGCAGTTCTTC.

This clone was detected a few times. The V gene is TRBV6-1, the J gene TRBJ1-6; D not resolved. The V gene's germline CDR1 is MNHNS and CDR2 SASEGT. This CDR3 spans 14 amino acids. V was trimmed by 11 bases and J by 0 bases, leaving 11 bases between them. The CDR3 DNA follows: TGTGCCGGGCGAATGGGCTCCTATAATTCACCCCTCCACTTT. It translates to CAGRMGSYNSPLHF.

The V gene is TRBV7-8, the J gene TRBJ2-1; 10 positions match TRBD2. The germline V gene encodes CDR1 SGHVS and CDR2 FQNEAQ. CDR3 size: 11 residues. V shed 11 bases, J shed 15 bases, and the junction held 10 bases outside the gene matches. The CDR3 DNA sequence: TGTGCCGTGCAGCGGGGGGGCATGGTGTTCTTC. As protein: CAVQRGGMVFF.